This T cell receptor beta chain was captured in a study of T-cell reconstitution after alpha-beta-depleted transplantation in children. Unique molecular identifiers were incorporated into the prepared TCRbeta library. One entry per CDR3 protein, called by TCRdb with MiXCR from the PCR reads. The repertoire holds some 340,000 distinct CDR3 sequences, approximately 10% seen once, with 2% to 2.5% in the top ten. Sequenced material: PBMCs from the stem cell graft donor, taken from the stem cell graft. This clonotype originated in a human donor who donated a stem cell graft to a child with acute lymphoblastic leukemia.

In nucleotides, the CDR3 is TGTGCCACCAGCAGAGATCGACTAGCGGGGGTCTACGAGCAGTACTTC. Encoded protein: CATSRDRLAGVYEQYF. This sequence joins TRBV15 and TRBJ2-7; 12 nucleotides agree with TRBD2. CDR3 size: 16 residues. The ends lost 0 bases at V and 3 bases at J; junction bases unmatched: 3. Germline values: CDR1 LNHNV, CDR2 YYDKDF (reference sequence). Combining the CDR3 with reference TRBV15 and TRBJ2-7 gives the whole variable domain DAMVIQNPRYQVTQFGKPVTLSCSQTLNHNVMYWYQQKSSQAPKLLFHYYDKDFNNEADTPDNFQSRRPNTSFCFLDIRSPGLGDTAMYLCATSRDRLAGVYEQYFGPGTRLTVT.